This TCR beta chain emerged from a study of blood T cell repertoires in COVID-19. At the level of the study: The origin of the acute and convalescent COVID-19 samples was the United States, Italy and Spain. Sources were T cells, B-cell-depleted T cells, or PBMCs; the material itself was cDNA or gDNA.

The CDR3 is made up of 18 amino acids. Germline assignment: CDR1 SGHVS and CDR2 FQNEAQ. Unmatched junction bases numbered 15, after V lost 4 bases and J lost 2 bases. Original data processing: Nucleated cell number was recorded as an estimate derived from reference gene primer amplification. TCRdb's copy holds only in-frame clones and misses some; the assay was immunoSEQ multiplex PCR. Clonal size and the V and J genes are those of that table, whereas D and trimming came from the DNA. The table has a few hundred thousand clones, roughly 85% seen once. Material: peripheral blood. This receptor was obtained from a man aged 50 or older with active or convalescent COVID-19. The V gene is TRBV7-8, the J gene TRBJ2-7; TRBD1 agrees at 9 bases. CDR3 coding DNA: TGTGCCAGCAGCTCTGGAAGCCGGTTCCGGGACAGGGCCTACGAGCAGTACTTC. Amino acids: CASSSGSRFRDRAYEQYF.